The 18 T cell receptor delta chains given below trace back to one sample, sequenced in a study of gamma-delta chains in newborns, infants, children. TCRdb reanalysed the reads via CATT. This sample carries roughly 11,000 delta-chain clones, 3.5% of them seen once, and the ten largest clones take about 8.1%. Sequenced input: blood. The receptors shown here come from a child who was a newborn, infant or young child, either healthy, febrile or measles-vaccinated (not recorded which).

This clone was detected a few times. The V and J genes are TRDV1 and TRDJ1; 10 bases line up with TRDD3. The V gene's germline CDR1 is TSWWSYY and CDR2 QGS. V gave up 1 base and J gave up 8 bases; unmatched junction bases: 13. The CDR3 consists of 17 residues. CDR3 sequence: CALGERGSRYWGMKLIF. DNA of the CDR3: TGTGCTCTTGGGGAACGGGGCTCCCGATACTGGGGGATGAAACTCATCTTT.

By share of the sample, this clone is large (0.1 to 1%). Within the sample, other DNA sequences also encode this same CDR3. V and J are TRDV2 and TRDJ1, with D possibly matching TRDD3 (6 bases). This CDR3 has 14 residues. CDR1 and CDR2 (germline): GEAIGNYY, EKD. V was cut by 3 bases and J by 2 bases, with 12 bases left in between. CDR3 region: CACDPLGGTDKLIF. The CDR3 DNA reads as TGTGCCTGTGACCCGTTGGGGGGAACCGATAAACTCATCTTT.

This clone has more than one count but fewer than ten. This chain connects TRDV3 to TRDJ1; no clear D. Trimming removed 0 bases at V and 2 bases at J, with 28 bases between. Germline assignment: CDR1 TVYSNPD and CDR2 GDNSRS (reference sequence). The CDR3 sequence is 19 residues long. The CDR3 region has the DNA TGTGCCTTTAGCCCGCGTCCTGTTTCTCTCCCCACAACGACCGATAAACTCATCTTT. Residues: CAFSPRPVSLPTTTDKLIF.

This clone was found a few times. DNA of the CDR3: TGTGCTCTTGGGGACGCGGGGGTATCGCCTTCCCGTGTCTGGGGGATAAGTGTAACCGATAAACTCATCTTT. Residues: CALGDAGVSPSRVWGISVTDKLIF. This chain joins TRDV1 and TRDJ1; TRDD3 agrees at 10 bases. From germline, CDR1 is TSWWSYY and CDR2 QGS. The CDR3 contains 24 residues. V was pared by 3 bases and J by 2 bases, with 30 bases of the junction left unmatched.

This clone was detected a few times. CDR3 residues: CACDPVPGGTYTDKLIF. CDR3 bases: TGTGCCTGTGACCCTGTACCGGGGGGCACGTACACCGATAAACTCATCTTT. The V call is TRDV2, the J call TRDJ1, with a possible D match to TRDD3 (5 bases). CDR1 GEAIGNYY and CDR2 EKD come from the germline V gene. The CDR3 totals 17 residues. With 3 bases removed from V and 0 bases from J, the gap between germline ends came to 19 bases.

V and J are TRDV1 and TRDJ1; the match to TRDD2 covers 8 bases. Germline V gene lookup returns CDR1 TSWWSYY and CDR2 QGS. With V trimmed by 2 bases and J by 0 bases, 29 bases remained unmatched. CDR3 length: 24 residues. The chain's CDR3 is CALGEGTPSYRTILVGLYTDKLIF. The CDR3 DNA is TGTGCTCTTGGGGAAGGGACCCCTTCCTATAGAACGATATTGGTGGGTTTGTACACCGATAAACTCATCTTT.

The table lists this clone with a few counts. The chain recombines TRDV2 with TRDJ3; 8 bases agree with TRDD3. Germline V gene lookup returns CDR1 GEAIGNYY and CDR2 EKD. The junction had 10 bases not matched to a gene; V was cut back by 4 bases and J by 0 bases. The CDR3 has 19 amino acids. CDR3 region: CACDNTGGTSSWDTRQMFF. The CDR3 DNA is TGTGCCTGTGATAATACTGGGGGGACCAGCTCCTGGGACACCCGACAGATGTTTTTC.

This clone was detected a few times. V gene TRDV1 combines with J gene TRDJ1; 10 bases match TRDD3. Germline loops: CDR1 TSWWSYY, CDR2 QGS. Losses at the gene ends were 4 bases for V and 4 bases for J; bases not matched to a gene: 18. This CDR3 is built from 19 residues. For the CDR3, the DNA is TGTGCTCTTGGGGCTTTCCGGGTATTGGGGGATACCTCGTGCGATAAACTCATCTTT. This gives the protein CALGAFRVLGDTSCDKLIF.

As for this clone: The translated DNA and TCRdb's protein are not identical at residue 7; the protein here was translated from the DNA. The chain links TRDV1 to TRDJ1; TRDD3 aligns across 10 bases. This CDR3 is 18 amino acids long. CDR1 is TSWWSYY, CDR2 QGS, per germline. After removal of 1 base from V and 7 bases from J, the junction contained 15 bases not matched to a gene. In DNA, the CDR3 is TGTGCTCTTGGGGAACCCGCTTCCTATCTGGGGGATAAGGGTAAACTCATCTTT. As protein: CALGEPASYLGDKGKLIF.

This clone was seen a handful of times. The rearrangement joins TRDV1 to TRDJ1, with 9 bases identical to TRDD3. Looked up from germline, CDR1 is TSWWSYY and CDR2 is QGS. The CDR3 is made up of 23 amino acids. J lost 6 bases, V lost 1 base, and 30 bases had no gene match. The CDR3 here is CALGERFSFTPRDYWGTLHKLIF. As DNA, the CDR3 is TGTGCTCTTGGGGAACGATTCTCGTTCACCCCCCGTGATTACTGGGGGACCCTCCATAAACTCATCTTT.

Sample share makes this clone medium-sized (0.01 to 0.1%). Other DNA sequences in this specimen translate into the identical CDR3. The chain links TRDV2 to TRDJ3; TRDD3 aligns across 11 bases. V was clipped by 0 bases and J by 0 bases; unmatched bases: 3. CDR3 size: 19 residues. The germline gives CDR1 GEAIGNYY, CDR2 EKD. CDR3 residues: CACDTVLGDSSWDTRQMFF. The DNA of the CDR3 is TGTGCCTGTGACACCGTACTGGGGGATAGCTCCTGGGACACCCGACAGATGTTTTTC.

The J gene is TRDJ1, the V gene TRDV3; D is possibly TRDD3 (8 bases). The CDR3 runs to 18 residues. CDR1 is TVYSNPD and CDR2 is GDNSRS in the germline V gene (reference sequence). Trimming took 2 bases from V and 3 from J, leaving 28 bases between them. In DNA form, the CDR3 reads TGTGCCTTTCCCCTTTCCTACACTGCGGGATACGTGCCCGATAAACTCATCTTT. Translating gives CAFPLSYTAGYVPDKLIF.

This rearrangement joins TRDV1 to TRDJ1; perhaps TRDD3 as D (5 bases). The CDR3 sequence is 17 residues long. Trimming left V 2 bases short and J 0 bases short, with 16 bases between. CDR1 and CDR2 from the germline V gene are TSWWSYY and QGS. Here the CDR3 DNA reads TGTGCTCTTGGGGAATTCCCGAATCTGGGATACACCGATAAACTCATCTTT. Translated, it gives CALGEFPNLGYTDKLIF.

This clone was seen more than once but under ten times. The chain combines TRDV3 with TRDJ1, with TRDD3 matching over 10 bases. In germline, CDR1 is TVYSNPD, CDR2 GDNSRS (reference sequence). Losses at the gene ends were 1 base for V and 2 bases for J; bases not matched to a gene: 28. CDR3 length equals 22 residues. The CDR3 protein is CAFNWRRSVPRGIRRRTDKLIF. CDR3 DNA: TGTGCCTTTAACTGGAGGAGGTCCGTTCCTCGGGGGATACGCAGGAGAACCGATAAACTCATCTTT.

This clone was counted a few times. J is TRDJ2 and V is TRDV1; TRDD3 matches 9 bases. The junction had 21 bases not matched to a gene; V was cut back by 1 base and J by 3 bases. Germline assignment: CDR1 TSWWSYY and CDR2 QGS. The CDR3 contains 22 residues. The CDR3: CALGEHLRASTGGESVTAQLFF. CDR3 in DNA: TGTGCTCTTGGGGAACACCTACGAGCTAGTACTGGGGGAGAAAGCGTGACAGCACAACTCTTCTTT.

This clone was recorded a few times. The genes are TRDV2 and TRDJ3; 10 bases line up with TRDD3. Germline V gene lookup returns CDR1 GEAIGNYY and CDR2 EKD. This CDR3 contains 20 residues. Losses at the gene ends were 3 bases for V and 0 bases for J; bases not matched to a gene: 10. CDR3: CACDSVLGDASSWDTRQMFF. The CDR3 region has the DNA TGTGCCTGTGACTCCGTACTGGGGGATGCCAGCTCCTGGGACACCCGACAGATGTTTTTC.

V gene TRDV2 combines with J gene TRDJ1; D unclear. V was clipped by 1 base and J by 0 bases, with 17 bases between them. This CDR3 is 17 amino acids long. In germline, CDR1 is GEAIGNYY, CDR2 EKD. The CDR3 loop is CACDTLFGLIDTDKLIF. The CDR3 coding sequence is TGTGCCTGTGACACACTTTTTGGCCTGATTGACACCGATAAACTCATCTTT.

This clone has just a few counts. The rearrangement uses TRAV29/DV5 and TRDJ1, with 10 nucleotides matching TRDD3. The germline V gene encodes CDR1 NSMFDY and CDR2 ISSIKDK. The junction had 16 bases not matched to a gene; V was cut back by 4 bases and J by 1 base. This CDR3 region has 18 residues. CDR3 sequence: CAAGAFPRGIRGTDKLIF. CDR3 nucleotide sequence: TGTGCAGCAGGGGCTTTCCCCCGGGGGATACGGGGCACCGATAAACTCATCTTT.